The T cell receptor (beta chain) under discussion was sequenced for a study of cytomegalovirus exposure and HLA in healthy donors. PCR used 60 Vbeta primers and 13 Jbeta primers. Profiled with immunoSEQ multiplex PCR; TCRdb holds only in-frame clones, not every one. The data contain 100,000 to 150,000 clones, roughly 8.3% of them seen just once; the ten biggest clones take up 4.5% to 7%. The germline V gene has CDR1 LNHDA and CDR2 SQIVND (reference sequence). The junction had 2 bases not matched to a gene; V was cut back by 3 bases and J by 6 bases. This CDR3 has 13 amino acids. This clone appeared a few times.

The material sequenced was PBMCs. The rearrangement links TRBV19 to TRBJ2-1; 7 positions match TRBD1. The sequence came from a man aged 35 to 55 in good health and CMV-seronegative. Written as DNA, the CDR3 is TGTGCCAGTAGTATGACAGGGCCCAATGAGCAGTTCTTC. Its protein product is CASSMTGPNEQFF.